This TCR beta chain came from a study of blood T cells in healthy people across ages. The study, taken as a whole, reports: From one million sequenced T cells, diversity estimates were lower bounds. Comparison with aged donors showed that long-lived donors had more naive CD4+ cells and higher diversity.

Germline V gene lookup returns CDR1 SQVTM and CDR2 ANQGSEA. CDR3 length: 13 amino acids. V was shortened by 7 bases and J by 2 bases, with 13 bases between the two germline ends. Points on this clonotype: Its antigen is undetermined.

A second PCR, run for roughly 7 to 11 cycles, used a sample-barcoded 5' primer plus a J-beta primer mix. MiXCR, applied by TCRdb to the 5' RACE reads, yields one record per CDR3 protein. Of about a million distinct CDR3 sequences in the sample, 51% were seen once. The sample consisted of blood. This clonotype was obtained from a woman aged 55 to 70 in good health. The chain couples TRBV29-1 to TRBJ2-3; D call uncertain. This CDR3 is CSEGFAHTDTQYF. CDR3 sequence (DNA): TGCAGCGAAGGGTTCGCACACACAGATACGCAGTATTTT.